This record covers a single TCR beta chain. The V end was cut by 0 bases, the J end by 8 bases, with 8 bases between. Germline CDR1 reads DFQATT; CDR2 reads SNEGSKA (reference sequence). This CDR3 region has 11 residues. Produced via immunoSEQ multiplex PCR; TCRdb's table is partial and in-frame only. The sample lists over 15,000 clones; approximately 92% were seen once. Regarding time point: newly diagnosed, previously untreated cHL patient sample. Negative magnetic selection isolated CD4+ T cells from thawed PBMCs. This sample is part of a study of PD-1 blockade in classical Hodgkin lymphoma. This receptor was obtained from a human donor with classical Hodgkin lymphoma. The rearrangement links TRBV20-1 to TRBJ2-7; D ambiguous. Source material: CD4+ T cells from blood. The CDR3 region has the DNA TGCAGTGCTAGAGATGTGGGCCAGCAGTACTTC. This gives the protein CSARDVGQQYF.